The 27 T cell receptor beta chains given below trace back to one sample, sequenced in a study of cytomegalovirus exposure and HLA in healthy donors. Clones were sequenced by immunoSEQ multiplex PCR, and TCRdb holds only the in-frame ones, with some missing. The sample has some 110,000 clones; 88% are singletons. The sequenced material came from PBMCs. All receptors come from a man younger than 35 in good health and CMV-seronegative.

This clone occurred once. The rearrangement joins TRBV5-4 to TRBJ2-3; a weak D match, TRBD1 (6 bases). Trimming pared 0 bases from V and 4 bases from J, leaving 12 bases between. The CDR3 extends over 15 amino acids. In germline, CDR1 is SGHNT, CDR2 YYREEE (reference sequence). CDR3 residues: CASSLGQAGPDTQYF. CDR3 in DNA: TGTGCCAGCAGCTTGGGACAGGCCGGGCCAGATACGCAGTATTTT.

This chain uses TRBV28 with TRBJ2-7, with D tentatively TRBD1 (5 bases). CDR1 and CDR2 from the germline V gene are MDHEN and SYDVKM. The CDR3 totals 14 residues. V was shortened by 3 bases and J by 3 bases, with 12 bases between the two germline ends. CDR3 residues: CASSFSSRDYEQYF. CDR3 DNA: TGTGCCAGCAGTTTTAGTTCCAGGGACTACGAGCAGTACTTC.

The V gene is TRBV27, the J gene TRBJ2-7; TRBD2 might be the D (5 bases). This CDR3 has 13 amino acids. V was shortened by 5 bases and J by 5 bases, with 13 bases between the two germline ends. Germline CDR1 MNHEY, CDR2 SMNVEV (reference sequence). The CDR3 DNA reads TGTGCCAGCAGTACCTCGCTAGCCCACGAGCAGTACTTC. Its translation is CASSTSLAHEQYF.

The chain combines TRBV4-1 with TRBJ1-4, with D possibly matching TRBD1 (5 bases). Germline loops: CDR1 MGHRA, CDR2 YSYEKL. The CDR3 contains 14 residues. The V and J ends lost 4 bases and 8 bases respectively, with 14 bases between them. Here the CDR3 reads CASSPATNREKLFF. The CDR3 DNA reads TGCGCCAGCAGCCCTGCTACAAACAGGGAAAAACTGTTTTTT.

The CDR3 DNA reads as TGCGCCAGCAGCCAAGCAGGGGGTTCAGGCTACGAGCAGTACTTC. It codes for CASSQAGGSGYEQYF. The chain combines TRBV4-1 with TRBJ2-7; 7 positions agree with TRBD1. The germline V gene encodes CDR1 MGHRA and CDR2 YSYEKL. Germline trimming cut 1 base from V and 3 bases from J; bases unmatched to any gene: 6. The CDR3 is 15 amino acids.

The chain combines TRBV5-1 with TRBJ1-6; perhaps TRBD1 as D (6 bases). Trimming stripped 1 base from V and 5 bases from J, with 10 bases between. CDR1 is SGHRS and CDR2 is YFSETQ in the germline V gene. CDR3 length: 15 residues. The CDR3 loop reads CASSLRQDNNSPLHF. The CDR3 DNA reads as TGCGCCAGCAGCTTGCGACAGGATAATAATTCACCCCTCCACTTT.

This clone was found a few times. This chain uses TRBV13 with TRBJ2-7, with D possibly TRBD2 on 7 matching bases. Germline CDR1 reads PRHDT; CDR2 reads FYEKMQ (reference sequence). V was clipped by 5 bases and J by 3 bases, with 14 bases between them. There are 14 residues in the CDR3. CDR3 loop: CASSLGGTNYEQYF. CDR3 bases: TGTGCCAGCAGCCTCGGGGGGACAAACTACGAGCAGTACTTC.

This chain's CDR3 is CAWRGLAGYNEQFF. The CDR3 coding sequence is TGTGCCTGGAGGGGACTAGCGGGCTACAATGAGCAGTTCTTC. The chain joins TRBV30 to TRBJ2-1; TRBD2 agrees at 12 bases. The germline CDR1 and CDR2 sequences are GTSNPN and SVGIG (reference sequence). The CDR3 loop spans 14 amino acids. V lost 3 bases, J lost 3 bases, and 0 bases stayed unmatched.

The chain is built from TRBV9 and TRBJ1-3; 8 bases align to TRBD1. V was pared by 4 bases and J by 4 bases, with 7 bases of the junction left unmatched. The CDR3 is 15 residues long. CDR1 and CDR2 from the germline V gene are SGDLS and YYNGEE. The CDR3 bases are TGTGCCAGCAGCTACGACCGGGACAGGGGAAACACCATATATTTT. Protein product: CASSYDRDRGNTIYF.

V and J are TRBV4-3 and TRBJ2-5; D unclear. The CDR3 extends over 14 amino acids. Trimming left V 0 bases short and J 5 bases short, with 10 bases between. Looked up from germline, CDR1 is LGHNA and CDR2 is YSLEER. CDR3 amino acids: CASSQDWASETQYF. The CDR3 DNA follows: TGCGCCAGCAGCCAAGATTGGGCGTCGGAGACCCAGTACTTC.

The V call is TRBV9, the J call TRBJ2-3; tentative D call: TRBD2 (5 bases). V lost 4 bases and J 5 bases, leaving 11 bases between the germline ends. The CDR3 runs 13 residues. The germline V gene has CDR1 SGDLS and CDR2 YYNGEE. CDR3 nucleotide sequence: TGTGCCAGCAGCCAAACACGGGAAGATACGCAGTATTTT. This gives the protein CASSQTREDTQYF.

This chain uses TRBV6-6 with TRBJ2-7, with 8 positions matching TRBD1. V lost 6 bases and J lost 1; bases outside the gene matches: 8. This CDR3 is 15 amino acids long. The germline CDR1 and CDR2 sequences are MNHNY and SVGAGI (reference sequence). The CDR3 is CASRDPGQGSYEQYF. In DNA form, the CDR3 reads TGTGCCAGCAGAGATCCAGGACAGGGATCCTACGAGCAGTACTTC.

The count of this clone is one. The chain recombines TRBV4-1 with TRBJ2-5; D is unclear. The CDR3 length is 14 residues. V was cut by 0 bases and J by 4 bases, with 9 bases left in between. Per germline, CDR1 MGHRA and CDR2 YSYEKL. CDR3 loop: CASSQDLRRETQYF. In DNA, the CDR3 is TGCGCCAGCAGCCAAGATTTGAGGAGAGAGACCCAGTACTTC.

The chain uses TRBV29-1 and TRBJ1-4; D is ambiguous. From germline, CDR1 is SQVTM and CDR2 ANQGSEA. The CDR3 sequence is 11 residues long. V was cut by 4 bases and J by 7 bases, with 7 bases left in between. CDR3 in DNA: TGCAGCGTTGGATCGGGTGAAAAACTGTTTTTT. Protein sequence: CSVGSGEKLFF.

The chain employs TRBV27 and TRBJ2-7, with 9 bases identical to TRBD2. Germline CDR1 and CDR2: MNHEY and SMNVEV (reference sequence). V dropped 8 bases and J dropped 5; count of bases not matched to a gene: 10. This CDR3 region has 14 residues. CDR3 coding DNA: TGTGCCAGCGCACGGGGCGGGGGGGCAGACGAGCAGTACTTC. Its translation is CASARGGGADEQYF.

The chain recombines TRBV4-3 with TRBJ1-4; 10 positions match TRBD1. Germline V gene sequence: CDR1 LGHNA, CDR2 YSLEER. V was pared by 2 bases and J by 7 bases, with 7 bases of the junction left unmatched. CDR3 length: 16 residues. CDR3 DNA: TGCGCCAGCAGCCAAACCCCGGGACAGGGGAGTGAAAAACTGTTTTTT. Its translation is CASSQTPGQGSEKLFF.

The J gene is TRBJ2-3, the V gene TRBV11-2; D might be TRBD2 (6 bases). This CDR3 is built from 14 residues. With 6 bases removed from V and 0 bases from J, the gap between germline ends came to 10 bases. Germline-derived CDR1 and CDR2 are SGHAT and FQNNGV. The CDR3 reads CASRRGRSTDTQYF. CDR3 nucleotides: TGTGCCAGCAGGCGGGGACGGAGCACAGATACGCAGTATTTT.

The V gene is TRBV29-1, the J gene TRBJ1-5, with a weak D call TRBD1 (6 bases). The germline CDR1 and CDR2 sequences are SQVTM and ANQGSEA. The CDR3 contains 14 residues. Trimming removed 3 bases from V and 2 bases from J, with 11 bases in between. CDR3 nucleotide sequence: TGCAGCGTTGATCTCGGGGGGCGCAATCAGCCCCAGCATTTT. Amino acids: CSVDLGGRNQPQHF.

The chain combines TRBV19 with TRBJ1-1, with a possible D match to TRBD1 (6 bases). V dropped 0 bases and J dropped 10 bases, with 15 bases sitting between them. The CDR3 spans 14 residues. CDR1 and CDR2 (germline): LNHDA, SQIVND (reference sequence). The CDR3 here is CASSIDTGSYGAFF. CDR3 nucleotides: TGTGCCAGTAGTATAGATACAGGGAGCTATGGAGCTTTCTTT.

This clone was detected only a few times. V and J are TRBV2 and TRBJ1-2; D not resolved. Trimming shortened V by 2 bases and J by 1 base, and 5 bases separated the two germline ends. The CDR3 contains 13 residues. CDR1 and CDR2 (germline): SNHLY, FYNNEI. The CDR3 DNA reads TGTGCCAGCAGTGAACAGATTAACTATGGCTACACCTTC. This translates into CASSEQINYGYTF.

V is TRBV7-8 and J is TRBJ2-1, with 13 nucleotides matching TRBD2. J lost 7 bases, V lost 5 bases, and 14 bases had no gene match. There are 18 residues in the CDR3. Germline CDR1 reads SGHVS; CDR2 reads FQNEAQ. The CDR3, as DNA: TGTGCCAGCAGCGGACACCGAGGGACTAGCGGGGCAACGAATGAGCAGTTCTTC. The encoded protein is CASSGHRGTSGATNEQFF.

This clone showed up just once. The V gene is TRBV7-2, the J gene TRBJ2-3, with 11 nucleotides matching TRBD2. After removal of 5 bases from V and 5 bases from J, the junction contained 9 bases not matched to a gene. The CDR3 consists of 16 residues. Per the germline V gene, CDR1 is SGHTA and CDR2 is FQGNSA. In nucleotides, the CDR3 is TGTGCCAGCAGCCTGTCCTGGCTAGCGGGGGGAGATACGCAGTATTTT. Its translation: CASSLSWLAGGDTQYF.

This clone has just one count. The chain couples TRBV19 to TRBJ1-2; 9 bases align to TRBD1. The length of the CDR3 is 14 residues. V gave up 6 bases and J gave up 7 bases; unmatched junction bases: 9. From germline, CDR1 is LNHDA and CDR2 SQIVND (reference sequence). CDR3 amino acids: CASSITGGSSGYTF. CDR3 DNA sequence: TGTGCCAGTAGCATAACAGGGGGCAGTAGTGGCTACACCTTC.

This sequence joins TRBV28 and TRBJ1-5; 8 bases are shared with TRBD1. Trimming at V came to 8 bases and at J to 7 bases, leaving 7 bases not matched to a gene. This CDR3 contains 13 residues. Germline lookup yields CDR1 MDHEN and CDR2 SYDVKM. CDR3 residues: CASFATGGQPQHF. DNA of the CDR3: TGTGCCAGCTTTGCCACAGGGGGACAGCCCCAGCATTTT.

The chain couples TRBV7-8 to TRBJ1-1, with D possibly matching TRBD1 (6 bases). Trimming cost V 1 base and J 0 bases, with 9 bases left between them. The CDR3 has 15 amino acids. Germline loops: CDR1 SGHVS, CDR2 FQNEAQ. CDR3 region: CASSLEAGVNTEAFF. CDR3 nucleotide sequence: TGTGCCAGCAGCTTAGAGGCAGGGGTGAACACTGAAGCTTTCTTT.

This chain joins TRBV28 and TRBJ2-7; the match to TRBD1 covers 7 bases. Per the germline V gene, CDR1 is MDHEN and CDR2 is SYDVKM. J lost 0 bases, V lost 6 bases, and 14 bases had no gene match. The length of the CDR3 is 17 residues. CDR3 DNA sequence: TGTGCCAGCAGGCCCCCGGGCGACAGGGAGATCTCCTACGAGCAGTACTTC. It is translated as CASRPPGDREISYEQYF.

The chain has TRBV28 and TRBJ2-7; 8 bases agree with TRBD1. CDR1 is MDHEN, CDR2 SYDVKM, per germline. The V and J ends lost 5 bases and 4 bases, in that order; junction bases with no gene match: 16. This CDR3 has 17 amino acids. CDR3 coding DNA: TGTGCCAGCAGTCCTTCCGGGTGGGCAGGGGGCCTGTACGAGCAGTACTTC. It yields the protein CASSPSGWAGGLYEQYF.